This TCR beta chain was recovered during a study of control samples from healthy donors and cancer patients. V lost 1 base, J lost 3 bases, and 9 bases lay in between. This CDR3 is 14 amino acids long. Germline V gene lookup returns CDR1 LNHNV and CDR2 YYDKDF (reference sequence). Profiled with immunoSEQ multiplex PCR; TCRdb holds only in-frame clones, not every one. The table has about 54,000 clones, around 97% seen once. Specimen: blood. The chain recombines TRBV15 with TRBJ1-2, with D perhaps TRBD1 (6 bases). The TCR was taken from a woman aged 25 to 39 in good health. The CDR3 DNA is TGTGCCACCAGCAGAGTAGGGGGACACTATGGCTACACCTTC. Protein sequence: CATSRVGGHYGYTF.